The entry below describes one T cell receptor (beta chain). This sample was included in a study of blood T cell repertoires in COVID-19. Turning to the study itself: The samples span acute and convalescent COVID-19 from the United States, Italy and Spain.

Seattle patients were enrolled while actively infected and followed longitudinally. The length of the CDR3 is 15 residues. V gave up 4 bases and J gave up 3 bases; unmatched junction bases: 8. The germline CDR1 and CDR2 sequences are SGHKS and YYEKEE (reference sequence). Original processing notes: Cell counts per sample came from amplifying reference gene primers. Sequenced by immunoSEQ multiplex PCR; TCRdb stores in-frame clones only, minus some. That table gives V, J and clone size, and the DNA gave D and trimming. Found here are approximately 200,000 clones, 80% to 85% of them singletons; the top ten hold over 9.5%.

Sequenced input: peripheral blood. This TCR came from an elderly woman with COVID-19, enrolled during active disease. The J gene is TRBJ1-2, the V gene TRBV5-5, with 8 bases aligning to TRBD1. CDR3 in DNA: TGTGCCAGCAGCGGGCAGACAGGGGTCGACTATGGCTACACCTTC. Its translation is CASSGQTGVDYGYTF. Full variable domain (rest looked up from reference TRBV5-5 and TRBJ1-2): DAGVTQSPTHLIKTRGQQVTLRCSPISGHKSVSWYQQVLGQGPQFIFQYYEKEERGRGNFPDRFSARQFPNYSSELNVNALLLGDSALYLCASSGQTGVDYGYTFGSGTRLTVV.